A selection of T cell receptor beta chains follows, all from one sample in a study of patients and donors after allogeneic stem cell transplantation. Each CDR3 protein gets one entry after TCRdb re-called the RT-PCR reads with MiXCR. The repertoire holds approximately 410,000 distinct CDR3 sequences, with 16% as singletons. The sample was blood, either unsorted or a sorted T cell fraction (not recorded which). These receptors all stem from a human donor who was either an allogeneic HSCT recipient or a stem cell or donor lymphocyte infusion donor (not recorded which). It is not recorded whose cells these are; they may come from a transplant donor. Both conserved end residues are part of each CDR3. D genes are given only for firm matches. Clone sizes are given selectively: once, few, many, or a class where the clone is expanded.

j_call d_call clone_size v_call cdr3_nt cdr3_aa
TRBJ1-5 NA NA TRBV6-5 TGTGCCAGCAGTTACAGGGCAAGCAATCAGCCCCAGCATTTT CASSYRASNQPQHF
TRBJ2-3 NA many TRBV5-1 TGCGCCAGCAGCTTGGACCTTCACCCCCCGGATACGCAGTATTTT CASSLDLHPPDTQYF
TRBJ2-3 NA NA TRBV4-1 TGCGCCAGCAGCCGATATTCAGGGGAGAGCACAGATACGCAGTATTTT CASSRYSGESTDTQYF
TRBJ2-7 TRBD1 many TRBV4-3 TGCGCCAGCAGCCAAGCCCGAACAGGGGTCCTTTTCTCCTACGAGCAGTACTTC CASSQARTGVLFSYEQYF
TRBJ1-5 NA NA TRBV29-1 TGCAGTTCCTGGGGACCTGGCAATCAGCCCCAGCATTTT CSSWGPGNQPQHF
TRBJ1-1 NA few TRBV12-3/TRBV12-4 TGTGCCAGCAGTTTTAGGGACACACGAGCTTTCTTT CASSFRDTRAFF
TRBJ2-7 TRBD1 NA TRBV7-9 TGTGCCACCGAAACGCAACCGGGACAGGGACTACGCGAGCAGTACTTC CATETQPGQGLREQYF
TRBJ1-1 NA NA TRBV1 TGCACCAGCAGCCAAGATCGATTCGTGTTCGGAAGACACACTGAAGCTTTCTTT CTSSQDRFVFGRHTEAFF
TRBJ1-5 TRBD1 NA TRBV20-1 TGCAGTGCTAGAGAAGGGGCAGGGGGCCTTCATCAGCCCCAGCATTTT CSAREGAGGLHQPQHF
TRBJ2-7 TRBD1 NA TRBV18 TGTGCCAGCTCACCGGACAGGGCCTACGAGCAGTACTTC CASSPDRAYEQYF
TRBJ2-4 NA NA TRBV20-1 TGCAGTGCCAAGTCAATAGGGGCCAAAAACATTCAGTACTTC CSAKSIGAKNIQYF
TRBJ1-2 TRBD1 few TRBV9 TGTGCCAGCAGCTCTCTGACCACAGGGGGTGGGAATGGCTACACCTTC CASSSLTTGGGNGYTF
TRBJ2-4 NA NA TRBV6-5 TGTGCCAGCAGTTACCGGGGGCGAAGATACTTC CASSYRGRRYF
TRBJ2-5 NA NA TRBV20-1 TGCAGTGGTGCGATCAGCCGTGAGACCCAGTACTTC CSGAISRETQYF
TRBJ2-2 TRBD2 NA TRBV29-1 TGCAGCGTTGAGTCGCTAGCGGGAGGGACCGGGGAGCTGTTTTTT CSVESLAGGTGELFF
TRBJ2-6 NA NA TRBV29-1 TGCAGCGTTGAAGATCCTTCTGGGGCCAACGTCCTGACTTTC CSVEDPSGANVLTF
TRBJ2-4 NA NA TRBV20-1 TGCAGTGCTATTGAGGACCCGCTGAAAAACATTCAGTACTTC CSAIEDPLKNIQYF
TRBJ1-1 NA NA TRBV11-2 TGTGCCAGCAGCCAATCCTGGAACACTGAAGCTTTCTTT CASSQSWNTEAFF
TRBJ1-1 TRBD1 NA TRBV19 TGTGCCAGTAGAGACAGGGGTTTTCAAGACACTGAAGCTTTCTTT CASRDRGFQDTEAFF
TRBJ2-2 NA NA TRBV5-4 TGTGCCAGCAGCCTGGACGGGACCACCCCCGGGGAGCTGTTTTTT CASSLDGTTPGELFF
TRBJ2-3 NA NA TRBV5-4 TGTGCCAGCAGCACCCCCCGGGGTAGAGATACGCAGTATTTT CASSTPRGRDTQYF
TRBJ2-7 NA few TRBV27 TGTGCCAGCAGTTTATCGAAGGGGCGCGAGCAGTACTTC CASSLSKGREQYF
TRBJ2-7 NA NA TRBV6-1 TGTGCCAGCAGTGAATTCGAGGGACGGGCCTACGAGCAGTACTTC CASSEFEGRAYEQYF
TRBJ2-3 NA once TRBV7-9 TGTGCCAGCAGCTTATTTGGGGCAACTAGCACAGATACGCAGTATTTT CASSLFGATSTDTQYF
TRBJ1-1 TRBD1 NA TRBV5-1 TGCGCCAGCGGAGGGACAGGTGGAGAATACACTGAAGCTTTCTTT CASGGTGGEYTEAFF
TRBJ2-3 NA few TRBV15 TGTGCCACCAGCAGAGGAGGGACCAGAACAGATACGCAGTATTTT CATSRGGTRTDTQYF
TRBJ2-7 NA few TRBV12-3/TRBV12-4 TGTGCCAGCAGTTTAGCGGTCGGCAGGGACTCCTACGAGCAGTACTTC CASSLAVGRDSYEQYF
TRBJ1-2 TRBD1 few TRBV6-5 TGTGCCAGCAGTTACCCGGGACAGGTCGGCGGCTACACCTTC CASSYPGQVGGYTF
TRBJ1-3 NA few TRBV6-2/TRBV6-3 TGTGCCAGCAGACGCGGGGAATCCGGAAACACCATATATTTT CASRRGESGNTIYF
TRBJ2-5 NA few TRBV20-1 TGCAGTGCTAGAGTCGTGCACACGACCCGTGAGACCCAGTACTTC CSARVVHTTRETQYF
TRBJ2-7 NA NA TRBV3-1 TGTGCCAGCAGCCACCTACAGGGCCGGGAGTCATACGAGCAGTACTTC CASSHLQGRESYEQYF
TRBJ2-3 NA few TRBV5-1 TGCGCCAGCAGCTCGGGAGAACCCACAGATACGCAGTATTTT CASSSGEPTDTQYF
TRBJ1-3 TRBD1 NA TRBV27 TGTGCCAGCAGTGTCCAGGGGGCGGCTGGAAACACCATATATTTT CASSVQGAAGNTIYF
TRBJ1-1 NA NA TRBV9 TGTGCCAGCAGCGTAGGTTGGGGGGCGGGCACTGAAGCTTTCTTT CASSVGWGAGTEAFF
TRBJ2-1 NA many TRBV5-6 TGTGCCAGCAGCTTGGGTCGGGGGATCTACAATGAGCAGTTCTTC CASSLGRGIYNEQFF
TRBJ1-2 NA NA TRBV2 TGTGCCAGCAATTCGTGGGAAATGGATGGCTACACCTTC CASNSWEMDGYTF
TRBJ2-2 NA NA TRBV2 TGTGCCAGCAGTTCCTCTAGGTCCGGGGAGCTGTTTTTT CASSSSRSGELFF
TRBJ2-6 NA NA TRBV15 TGTGCCACCCGGAGCAGCTCTGGGGCCAACGTCCTGACTTTC CATRSSSGANVLTF
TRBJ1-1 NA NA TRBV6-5 TGTGCCAGCCGGGGTCGTCTTGAAGCTTTCTTT CASRGRLEAFF
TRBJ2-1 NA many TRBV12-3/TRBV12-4 TGTGCCAGCAGTTTAGCTCTACCGAAAGATGAGCAGTTCTTC CASSLALPKDEQFF
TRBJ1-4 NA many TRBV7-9 TGTGCCAGCAGCTTAGCTGTTGTTGGTAAACTGTTTTTT CASSLAVVGKLFF
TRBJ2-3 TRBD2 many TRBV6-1 TGTGCCAGCAGCCTAGCGGGTTGGGCTAGCACAGATACGCAGTATTTT CASSLAGWASTDTQYF
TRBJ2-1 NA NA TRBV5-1 TGCGCCAGCAGCAAAAATGACTTTAATGAGCAGTTCTTC CASSKNDFNEQFF
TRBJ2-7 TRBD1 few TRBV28 TGTGCCACTACCGGGACAGGGGCCTACGAGCAGTACTTC CATTGTGAYEQYF
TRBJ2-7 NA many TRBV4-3 TGCGCCAGCAGCCAAGAGAATAGCTACGAGCAGTACTTC CASSQENSYEQYF
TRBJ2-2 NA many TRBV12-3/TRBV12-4 TGTGCCAGCAGTTTAGTAGGGCTGAAGAACACCGGGGAGCTGTTTTTT CASSLVGLKNTGELFF
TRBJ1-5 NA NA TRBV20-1 TGCAGTGCTATGGGTGGCCAGCCCCAGCATTTT CSAMGGQPQHF
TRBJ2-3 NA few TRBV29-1 TGCAGCGTAACGCGGGATACGCAGTATTTT CSVTRDTQYF
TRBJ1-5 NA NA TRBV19 TGTGCCAGTAGTATTTCGATCGCGGTGAGTCAGCCCCAGCATTTT CASSISIAVSQPQHF
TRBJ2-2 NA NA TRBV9 TGTGCCAGCAGCGTAGGTCTGCAGGGGCGATCCACCGGGGAGCTGTTTTTT CASSVGLQGRSTGELFF
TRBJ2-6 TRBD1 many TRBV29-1 TGCAGCGTCCTCTCGCCAGGACAGGGCTTGTCTGGGGCCAACGTCCTGACTTTC CSVLSPGQGLSGANVLTF
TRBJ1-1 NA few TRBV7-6 TGTGCCAGCAGCTTAGTTGGGGAAACTGAAGCTTTCTTT CASSLVGETEAFF
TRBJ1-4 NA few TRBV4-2 TGTGCCAGCAGCCAGAAAGACGTCCGTTACAGGGCAACTAATGAAAAACTGTTTTTT CASSQKDVRYRATNEKLFF
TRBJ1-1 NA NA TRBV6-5 TGTGCCAGCAGTTACGGTGGGGGAAAGAGGACTGAAGCTTTCTTT CASSYGGGKRTEAFF
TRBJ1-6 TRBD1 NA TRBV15 TGTGCCACCAGTAACGACAGGGTCAATTCACCCCTCCACTTT CATSNDRVNSPLHF
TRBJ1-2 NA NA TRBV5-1 TGCGCCAGCAGCTTGGATGCACTTGCTAACTATGGCTACACCTTC CASSLDALANYGYTF
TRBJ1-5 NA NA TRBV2 TGTGCCAGCAGTGGTACACGAAGCAATCAGCCCCAGCATTTT CASSGTRSNQPQHF
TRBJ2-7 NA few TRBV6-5 TGTGCCAGCAGTTACGGACAGACCTACGAGCAGTACTTC CASSYGQTYEQYF
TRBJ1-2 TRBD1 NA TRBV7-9 TGTGCCAGCAGCTCTCCACGACAGGGATGGTATGGCTACACCTTC CASSSPRQGWYGYTF
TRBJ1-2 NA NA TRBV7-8 TGTGCCAGCAGCTCAGGACCTCATGCGGATGGCTACACCTTC CASSSGPHADGYTF